This T cell receptor (beta chain) stems from a study of cytomegalovirus exposure and HLA in healthy donors. The ends lost 0 bases at V and 2 bases at J; junction bases unmatched: 5. This CDR3 is built from 16 residues. Germline V gene sequence: CDR1 SGDLS, CDR2 YYNGEE. 13 Jbeta primers and 60 Vbeta primers were used for the PCR. Generated by immunoSEQ multiplex PCR, the TCRdb table keeps only in-frame clones and is missing some. The data show tens of thousands of clones, 70% seen once. This TCR was sampled from a woman aged 60-70 years in good health and CMV-seropositive. What was sequenced was PBMCs. The chain is built from TRBV9 and TRBJ2-7; 10 bases match TRBD1. The chain's CDR3 is CASSVGIGTGAYEQYF. The CDR3 bases are TGTGCCAGCAGCGTAGGGATCGGGACAGGGGCCTACGAGCAGTACTTC.